The 30 T cell receptor beta chains below all came from one sample that was sequenced in a study of PD-1 blockade in classical Hodgkin lymphoma. Time point in this sample: cycle 4 day 1 (C4D1), after 6 weeks of nivolumab. After autologous stem cell transplantation all patients relapsed, and prior brentuximab vedotin exposure differed between cohorts. The protocol was immunoSEQ multiplex PCR, while the TCRdb copy is restricted to in-frame clones and leaves out a portion. Of 80,000 to 95,000 clones listed, nearly 85% are singletons. This specimen consisted of peripheral blood mononuclear cells (PBMCs), obtained before the fourth cycle of nivolumab. The receptors were gathered from a human donor with classical Hodgkin lymphoma.

The chain carries TRBV7-6 and TRBJ2-7; no definite D call. This CDR3 contains 16 residues. Looked up from germline, CDR1 is SGHVS and CDR2 is FNYEAQ. V lost 1 base, J lost 6 bases, and 19 bases lay in between. The CDR3 region is CASSLVPGLSIAEQYF. The CDR3 region has the DNA TGTGCCAGCAGCTTAGTACCCGGGCTGAGTATTGCCGAGCAGTACTTC.

This clone was seen more than once but under ten times. Other nucleotide sequences from this sample produce the same CDR3. The gene calls are TRBV5-1 and TRBJ1-4; tentatively, D is TRBD1 (5 bases). This CDR3 spans 15 amino acids. In germline, CDR1 is SGHRS, CDR2 YFSETQ. V gave up 5 bases and J gave up 0 bases, with 11 bases separating them. In DNA form, the CDR3 reads TGCGCCAGCAGACGGGACCGGCCAACTAATGAAAAACTGTTTTTT. It encodes CASRRDRPTNEKLFF.

The chain employs TRBV7-3 and TRBJ2-5; no firm D call. The CDR3 length is 11 residues. Germline-derived CDR1 and CDR2 are SGHTA and FQGTGA. V gave up 5 bases and J gave up 4 bases, with 5 bases separating them. CDR3 region: CASSAVETQYF. In DNA, the CDR3 is TGTGCCAGCAGCGCCGTAGAGACCCAGTACTTC.

The chain links TRBV7-9 to TRBJ2-3; no definite D call. In germline, CDR1 is SEHNR, CDR2 FQNEAQ (reference sequence). CDR3 size: 13 residues. Deletions cut 4 bases from V and 2 bases from J, with 7 bases between. The CDR3 bases are TGTGCCAGCAGCTCCCGACTCACAGATACGCAGTATTTT. Protein: CASSSRLTDTQYF.

The chain carries TRBV19 and TRBJ2-1; 8 nucleotides agree with TRBD1. CDR3 length equals 16 residues. The V gene's germline CDR1 is LNHDA and CDR2 SQIVND (reference sequence). The ends lost 5 bases at V and 9 bases at J; junction bases unmatched: 15. CDR3 region: CASSPSTGGYEGEQFF. As DNA, the CDR3 is TGTGCCAGTAGTCCCTCAACAGGGGGTTACGAGGGTGAGCAGTTCTTC.

Only a few counts were recorded for this clone. J is TRBJ2-5 and V is TRBV7-2; 8 positions agree with TRBD1. Germline V lookup: CDR1 SGHTA, CDR2 FQGNSA. The CDR3 is 14 residues long. V trimming: 4 bases; J trimming: 2 bases; junction bases outside the gene matches: 3. The CDR3 DNA follows: TGTGCCAGCAGCTCATGGACAGGGCAAGAGACCCAGTACTTC. It translates to CASSSWTGQETQYF.

The chain's CDR3 is CASSQDMGASYEQYF. CDR3 coding DNA: TGCGCCAGCAGCCAAGATATGGGGGCCTCCTACGAGCAGTACTTC. V gene TRBV4-1 combines with J gene TRBJ2-7; TRBD1 might be the D (6 bases). V lost 0 bases to trimming and J lost 0 bases, with 9 bases between them. Germline CDR1 is MGHRA and CDR2 is YSYEKL. The CDR3 consists of 15 residues.

The gene calls are TRBV7-2 and TRBJ2-1; D remains ambiguous. V was cut by 1 base and J by 1 base, with 11 bases left in between. This CDR3 has 16 residues. Germline loops: CDR1 SGHTA, CDR2 FQGNSA. Here the CDR3 DNA reads TGTGCCAGCAGCTTAGGAGCAGGACGGTCCTACAATGAGCAGTTCTTC. Protein: CASSLGAGRSYNEQFF.

The chain uses TRBV19 and TRBJ1-2, with 9 bases identical to TRBD1. V dropped 6 bases and J dropped 3; count of bases not matched to a gene: 8. The CDR3 spans 15 residues. Germline V gene lookup returns CDR1 LNHDA and CDR2 SQIVND (reference sequence). In DNA form, the CDR3 reads TGTGCCAGTAGGCCACCGGGACAGGGAGACTATGGCTACACCTTC. It specifies CASRPPGQGDYGYTF.

The gene calls are TRBV2 and TRBJ2-5; 8 bases map to TRBD1. The CDR3 is 14 amino acids. Germline loops: CDR1 SNHLY, CDR2 FYNNEI. The junction had 8 bases not matched to a gene; V was cut back by 6 bases and J by 5 bases. DNA of the CDR3: TGTGCCAGCAGCCGTAACAGGGGGGACGAGACCCAGTACTTC. Translating it yields CASSRNRGDETQYF.

V and J are TRBV10-2 and TRBJ2-1, with D hard to call. Trimming shortened V by 6 bases and J by 1 base, and 4 bases separated the two germline ends. Germline CDR1 reads WSHSY; CDR2 reads SAAADI. The CDR3 has 12 residues. The CDR3 DNA reads TGCGCCAGCAGGGATTCCTACAATGAGCAGTTCTTC. Protein sequence: CASRDSYNEQFF.

The V call is TRBV28, the J call TRBJ1-2; no clear D. The CDR3 extends over 15 amino acids. Germline lookup yields CDR1 MDHEN and CDR2 SYDVKM. Trimming shortened V by 5 bases and J by 0 bases, and 13 bases separated the two germline ends. The CDR3 is CASSAVGEANYGYTF. CDR3 DNA sequence: TGTGCCAGCAGTGCCGTAGGTGAGGCTAACTATGGCTACACCTTC.

The rearrangement links TRBV6-6 to TRBJ1-2; possible D gene TRBD1, 5 bases. The CDR3 contains 14 residues. The germline V gene encodes CDR1 MNHNY and CDR2 SVGAGI (reference sequence). V lost 7 bases and J 3 bases, leaving 15 bases between the germline ends. Here the CDR3 reads CASNPGVGDYGYTF. For the CDR3, the DNA is TGTGCCAGCAACCCGGGGGTCGGGGACTATGGCTACACCTTC.

This chain links TRBV6-1 with TRBJ2-7; perhaps TRBD2 as D (5 bases). This CDR3 region has 12 residues. From germline, CDR1 is MNHNS and CDR2 SASEGT. Trimming removed 7 bases from V and 2 bases from J, with 9 bases in between. The CDR3 is CASTGSPYEQYF. In nucleotides, the CDR3 is TGTGCCAGCACGGGGTCTCCCTACGAGCAGTACTTC.

The chain uses TRBV2 and TRBJ1-1; D is unresolved. CDR1 is SNHLY, CDR2 FYNNEI, per germline. Trimming cost V 5 bases and J 0 bases, with 7 bases left between them. The CDR3 has 13 amino acids. CDR3 sequence: CASSSILNTEAFF. The CDR3 nucleotides read TGTGCCAGCAGTTCCATTCTGAACACTGAAGCTTTCTTT.

The chain links TRBV7-2 to TRBJ2-7; unclear D gene. The CDR3 runs 15 residues. Germline V gene sequence: CDR1 SGHTA, CDR2 FQGNSA. V was clipped by 5 bases and J by 5 bases, with 19 bases between them. The CDR3 sequence: CASSKEVGTLNEQYF. The DNA of the CDR3 is TGTGCCAGCAGCAAAGAAGTAGGTACACTCAACGAGCAGTACTTC.

The rearrangement links TRBV11-2 to TRBJ2-7, with D possibly being TRBD2 (5 bases). The germline V gene has CDR1 SGHAT and CDR2 FQNNGV. The CDR3 contains 14 residues. Trimming cost V 5 bases and J 3 bases, with 14 bases left between them. The chain's CDR3 is CASSPAGGNYEQYF. CDR3 coding DNA: TGTGCCAGCAGCCCTGCAGGAGGCAACTACGAGCAGTACTTC.

Concerning this clone: Other nucleotide sequences from this sample produce the same CDR3. J is TRBJ2-5 and V is TRBV2; D uncertain. The length of the CDR3 is 12 residues. CDR1 is SNHLY and CDR2 is FYNNEI in the germline V gene. The V gene lost 1 base and the J gene lost 1 base, with 1 base spanning the gap. As DNA, the CDR3 is TGTGCCAGCAGTGAAGTCCAAGAGACCCAGTACTTC. This sequence encodes CASSEVQETQYF.

CDR3 nucleotides: TGTGCCAGCAGTGAAGCGGTGATTACGAGAGGGCAGTACTTC. Translating it yields CASSEAVITRGQYF. The J gene is TRBJ2-7, the V gene TRBV2; D is undetermined. CDR3 length: 14 amino acids. Germline CDR1 SNHLY, CDR2 FYNNEI. The germline V and J ends were trimmed by 0 bases and 9 bases, with 15 bases remaining between them.

The chain couples TRBV7-2 to TRBJ2-6; D gene ambiguous. From germline, CDR1 is SGHTA and CDR2 FQGNSA. CDR3 length equals 15 residues. V lost 3 bases and J lost 0, with 6 bases in between. Written as DNA, the CDR3 is TGTGCCAGCAGCTTCGGTAGCTCTGGGGCCAACGTCCTGACTTTC. It is translated as CASSFGSSGANVLTF.

The chain joins TRBV11-2 to TRBJ2-7; D remains unclear. The CDR3 is made up of 13 amino acids. Trimming shortened V by 2 bases and J by 5 bases, and 10 bases separated the two germline ends. In germline, CDR1 is SGHAT, CDR2 FQNNGV. The CDR3 loop reads CASSLSLVNEQYF. In DNA, the CDR3 is TGTGCCAGCAGCTTATCCCTAGTTAACGAGCAGTACTTC.

This clone came up a few times. This chain joins TRBV18 and TRBJ1-1; D possibly corresponds to TRBD1 (6 bases). Germline assignment: CDR1 KGHSH and CDR2 LQKENI. V lost 2 bases, J lost 0 bases, and 7 bases lay in between. The CDR3 consists of 14 residues. CDR3 nucleotide sequence: TGTGCCAGCTCACCAGACAGGATGAACACTGAAGCTTTCTTT. Translation gives CASSPDRMNTEAFF.

This chain connects TRBV7-9 to TRBJ2-7; no clear D gene. V was pared by 5 bases and J by 7 bases, with 15 bases between. Germline V gives CDR1 SEHNR, CDR2 FQNEAQ (reference sequence). The CDR3 sequence is 13 residues long. DNA for the CDR3: TGTGCCAGCAGCCCCGACCCAAATGGAGAGCAGTACTTC. Amino acid sequence: CASSPDPNGEQYF.

The chain employs TRBV6-5 and TRBJ1-2; D not resolved. CDR3 length: 13 amino acids. Trimming removed 6 bases from V and 2 bases from J, with 10 bases in between. CDR1 and CDR2 (germline): MNHEY, SVGAGI. CDR3 protein: CASSSTGNYGYTF. DNA of the CDR3: TGTGCCAGCAGCTCGACGGGAAACTATGGCTACACCTTC.

This clone has a single count. J is TRBJ1-5 and V is TRBV5-8; possibly TRBD1 for D (5 bases). Trimming removed 4 bases from V and 0 bases from J, with 11 bases in between. From germline, CDR1 is SGHTS and CDR2 YDEGEE. The length of the CDR3 is 15 residues. CDR3 loop: CASSEGRVSNQPQHF. Here the CDR3 DNA reads TGTGCCAGCAGCGAGGGACGGGTTAGCAATCAGCCCCAGCATTTT.

The chain links TRBV7-2 to TRBJ1-1; 7 nucleotides line up with TRBD1. The germline gives CDR1 SGHTA, CDR2 FQGNSA. CDR3 length: 13 amino acids. Germline trimming cut 4 bases from V and 1 base from J; bases unmatched to any gene: 0. The CDR3, as DNA: TGTGCCAGCAGCTGGACAGGGAACACTGAAGCTTTCTTT. This translates into CASSWTGNTEAFF.

V gene TRBV7-9 combines with J gene TRBJ2-5; D is unresolved. Germline V CDR1 and CDR2: SEHNR, FQNEAQ (reference sequence). V dropped 1 base and J dropped 5 bases, with 2 bases sitting between them. The CDR3 has 11 amino acids. The chain's CDR3 is CASSLVETQYF. CDR3 coding DNA: TGTGCCAGCAGCTTAGTCGAGACCCAGTACTTC.

The chain carries TRBV5-1 and TRBJ2-3; D gene unclear. V gave up 0 bases and J gave up 2 bases, with 10 bases separating them. In germline, CDR1 is SGHRS, CDR2 YFSETQ. This CDR3 spans 15 amino acids. The DNA of the CDR3 is TGCGCCAGCAGCTTGGGTGACATAAACACAGATACGCAGTATTTT. Amino acid sequence: CASSLGDINTDTQYF.

V and J are TRBV19 and TRBJ1-4; no clear D. Germline V CDR1 and CDR2: LNHDA, SQIVND (reference sequence). This CDR3 is 14 amino acids long. Trimming took off 5 bases at V and 8 bases at J, with 15 bases between the two ends. The CDR3 DNA is TGTGCCAGTAGTTTCTGGGCTTTATCCGAAAAACTGTTTTTT. This translates into CASSFWALSEKLFF.

A single count supports this clone. The V call is TRBV5-1, the J call TRBJ2-2; perhaps TRBD1 as D (7 bases). The CDR3 spans 15 residues. Trimming took off 4 bases at V and 7 bases at J, with 17 bases between the two ends. CDR1 and CDR2 (germline): SGHRS, YFSETQ. The CDR3 sequence: CASSPGGGGGGELFF. The CDR3 nucleotides read TGCGCCAGCAGCCCCGGAGGGGGCGGAGGCGGGGAGCTGTTTTTT.